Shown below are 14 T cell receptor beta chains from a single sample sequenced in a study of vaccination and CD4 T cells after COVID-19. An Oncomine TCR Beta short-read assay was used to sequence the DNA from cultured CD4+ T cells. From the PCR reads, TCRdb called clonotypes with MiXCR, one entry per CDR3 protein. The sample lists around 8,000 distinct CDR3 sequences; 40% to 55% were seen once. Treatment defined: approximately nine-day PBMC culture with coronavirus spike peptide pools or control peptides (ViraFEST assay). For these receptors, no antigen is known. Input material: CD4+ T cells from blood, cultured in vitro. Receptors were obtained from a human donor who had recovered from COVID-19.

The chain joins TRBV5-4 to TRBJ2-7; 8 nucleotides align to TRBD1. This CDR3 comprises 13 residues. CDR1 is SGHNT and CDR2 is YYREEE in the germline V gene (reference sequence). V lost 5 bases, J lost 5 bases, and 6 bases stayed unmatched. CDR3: CASRRQGSNEQYF. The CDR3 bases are TGTGCCAGCAGAAGACAGGGGTCGAACGAGCAGTACTTC.

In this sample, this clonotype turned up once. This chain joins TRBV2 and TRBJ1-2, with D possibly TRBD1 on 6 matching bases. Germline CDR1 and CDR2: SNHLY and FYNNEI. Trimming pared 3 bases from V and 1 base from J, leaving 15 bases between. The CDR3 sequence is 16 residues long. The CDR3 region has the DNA TGTGCCAGCAGTGACCTCAGGGGAGGGCTTAACTATGGCTACACCTTC. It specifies CASSDLRGGLNYGYTF.

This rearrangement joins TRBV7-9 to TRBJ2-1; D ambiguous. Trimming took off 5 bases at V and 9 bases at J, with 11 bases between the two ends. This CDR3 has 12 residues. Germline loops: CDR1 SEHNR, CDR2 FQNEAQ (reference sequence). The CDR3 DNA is TGTGCCAGCAGCCAAGAGGTTGGTGAGCAGTTCTTC. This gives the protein CASSQEVGEQFF.

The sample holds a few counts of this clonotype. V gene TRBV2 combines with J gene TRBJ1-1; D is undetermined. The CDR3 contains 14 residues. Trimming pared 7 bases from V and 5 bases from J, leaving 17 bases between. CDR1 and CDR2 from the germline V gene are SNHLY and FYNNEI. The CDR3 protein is CASTSSGRRTEAFF. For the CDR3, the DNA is TGTGCCAGCACCTCAAGTGGGAGAAGAACTGAAGCTTTCTTT.

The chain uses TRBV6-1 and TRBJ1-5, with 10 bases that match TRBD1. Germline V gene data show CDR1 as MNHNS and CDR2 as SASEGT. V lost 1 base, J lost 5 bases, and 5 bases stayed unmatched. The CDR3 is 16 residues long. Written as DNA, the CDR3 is TGTGCCAGCAGTGAAGGGCGGGACAGGGGCTATCAGCCCCAGCATTTT. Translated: CASSEGRDRGYQPQHF.

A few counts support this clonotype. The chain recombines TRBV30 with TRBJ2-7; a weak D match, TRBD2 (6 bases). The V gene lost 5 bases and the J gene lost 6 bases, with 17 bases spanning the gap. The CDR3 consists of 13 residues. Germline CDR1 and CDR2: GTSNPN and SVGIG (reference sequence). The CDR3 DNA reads TGTGCCTGGGCGGGATTCCTCAGGCCCGAGCAGTACTTC. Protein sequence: CAWAGFLRPEQYF. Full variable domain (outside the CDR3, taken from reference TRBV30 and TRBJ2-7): SQTIHQWPATLVQPVGSPLSLECTVEGTSNPNLYWYRQAAGRGLQLLFYSVGIGQISSEVPQNLSASRPQDRQFILSSKKLLLSDSGFYLCAWAGFLRPEQYFGPGTRLTVT.

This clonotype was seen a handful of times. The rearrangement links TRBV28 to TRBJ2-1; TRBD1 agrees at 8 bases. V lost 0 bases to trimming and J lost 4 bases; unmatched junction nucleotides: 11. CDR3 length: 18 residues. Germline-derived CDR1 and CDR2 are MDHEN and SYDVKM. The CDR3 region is CASSLWGTGPTPYNEQFF. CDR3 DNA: TGTGCCAGCAGTTTATGGGGGACAGGCCCAACCCCTTACAATGAGCAGTTCTTC.

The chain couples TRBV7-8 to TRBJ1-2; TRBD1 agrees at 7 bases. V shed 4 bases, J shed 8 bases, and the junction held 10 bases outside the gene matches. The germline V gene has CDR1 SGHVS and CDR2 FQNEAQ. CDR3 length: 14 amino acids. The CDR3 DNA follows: TGTGCCAGCAGCTCAGGGGGGGGATTGAGGGGCTACACCTTC. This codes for CASSSGGGLRGYTF.

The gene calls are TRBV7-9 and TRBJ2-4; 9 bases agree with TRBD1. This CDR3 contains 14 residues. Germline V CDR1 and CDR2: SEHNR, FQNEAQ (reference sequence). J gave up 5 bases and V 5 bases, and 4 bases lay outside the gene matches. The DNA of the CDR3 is TGTGCCAGCAGCCTGAACAGGGGGCAAAACATTCAGTACTTC. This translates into CASSLNRGQNIQYF.

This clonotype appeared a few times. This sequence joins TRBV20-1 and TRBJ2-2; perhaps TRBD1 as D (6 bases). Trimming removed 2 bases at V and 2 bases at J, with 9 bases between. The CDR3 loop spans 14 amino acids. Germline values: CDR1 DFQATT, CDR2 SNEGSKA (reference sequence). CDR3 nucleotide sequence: TGCAGTGCTAGACCAGGGGCAAACACCGGGGAGCTGTTTTTT. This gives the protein CSARPGANTGELFF.

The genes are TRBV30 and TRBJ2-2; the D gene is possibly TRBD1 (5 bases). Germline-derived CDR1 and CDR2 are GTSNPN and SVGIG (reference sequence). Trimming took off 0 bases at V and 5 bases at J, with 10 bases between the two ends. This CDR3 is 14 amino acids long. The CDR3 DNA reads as TGTGCCTGGAGTGTACTCTCAGGGACCGGGGAGCTGTTTTTT. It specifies CAWSVLSGTGELFF.

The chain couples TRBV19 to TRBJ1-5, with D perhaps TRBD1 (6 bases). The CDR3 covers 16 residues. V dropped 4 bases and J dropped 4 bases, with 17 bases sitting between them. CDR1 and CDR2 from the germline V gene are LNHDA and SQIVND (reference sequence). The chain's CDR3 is CASSRGAARLNQPQHF. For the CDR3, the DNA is TGTGCCAGTAGTAGGGGGGCAGCGAGGTTAAATCAGCCCCAGCATTTT.

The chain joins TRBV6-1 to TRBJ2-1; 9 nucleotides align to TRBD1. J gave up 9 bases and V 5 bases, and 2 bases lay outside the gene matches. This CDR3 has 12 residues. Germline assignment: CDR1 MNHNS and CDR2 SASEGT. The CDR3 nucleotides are TGTGCCAGCAGTCAGGACAGGGGTGAGCAGTTCTTC. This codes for CASSQDRGEQFF.

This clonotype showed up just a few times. CDR3 sequence: CSARDPTSGRAVDTQYF. In nucleotides, the CDR3 is TGCAGTGCTAGAGATCCGACTAGCGGGAGGGCCGTAGATACGCAGTATTTT. The J gene is TRBJ2-3, the V gene TRBV20-1, with 14 bases lining up with TRBD2. Trimming cost V 0 bases and J 5 bases; bases outside gene matches: 7. CDR1 and CDR2 (germline): DFQATT, SNEGSKA (reference sequence). The CDR3 totals 17 residues.